Following are 14 T cell receptor beta chains from one sample sequenced in a study of cytomegalovirus exposure and HLA in healthy donors (dated by TCRdb to about 2017). Libraries were prepared through the immunoSEQ multiplex PCR assay. A mixture of 60 forward primers for TCR Vbeta segments and 13 reverse primers for TCR Jbeta segments was used in the multiplex PCR. TCRdb retrieved this table from immuneACCESS and kept in-frame rearrangements only. Not all clones are present; in checked studies, unresolved V genes account for under half, and no reason is known for the remainder. Present in this sample are 100,000 to 150,000 clones, 78% of which were seen just once. In total, the top ten clones hold around 1.6% of the sample. The sequenced material came from PBMCs. Receptors originate from a female donor in good health and CMV-seronegative.

This chain links TRBV19 with TRBJ2-1; 8 nucleotides match TRBD2. Trimming removed 6 bases from V and 7 bases from J; junction bases left unmatched: 2. This CDR3 is 12 amino acids long. Germline V gene data show CDR1 as LNHDA and CDR2 as SQIVND (reference sequence). Here the CDR3 DNA reads TGTGCCAGTAGGGGACTAGGGAATGAGCAGTTCTTC. Residues: CASRGLGNEQFF.

The chain is built from TRBV2 and TRBJ1-5; TRBD1 aligns across 9 bases. Trimming at V came to 5 bases and at J to 4 bases, leaving 9 bases not matched to a gene. Germline V gives CDR1 SNHLY, CDR2 FYNNEI. This CDR3 has 16 amino acids. CDR3 DNA: TGTGCCAGCAGTTCACGCGGGACAGGGTTAAATCAGCCCCAGCATTTT. It yields the protein CASSSRGTGLNQPQHF.

The CDR3 protein is CASSWGGSGANVLTF. The DNA for the CDR3 is TGTGCCAGCAGCTGGGGGGGATCTGGGGCCAACGTCCTGACTTTC. The rearrangement uses TRBV5-4 and TRBJ2-6; 7 positions agree with TRBD2. The CDR3 consists of 15 residues. Germline assignment: CDR1 SGHNT and CDR2 YYREEE (reference sequence). The V gene end was trimmed by 3 bases and the J gene end by 1 base; junction bases not matched to a gene: 1. The whole variable domain, remainder taken from reference TRBV5-4 and TRBJ2-6, is ETGVTQSPTHLIKTRGQQVTLRCSSQSGHNTVSWYQQALGQGPQFIFQYYREEENGRGNFPPRFSGLQFPNYSSELNVNALELDDSALYLCASSWGGSGANVLTFGAGSRLTVL.

The rearrangement links TRBV11-2 to TRBJ2-1; 9 bases line up with TRBD2. The CDR3 is made up of 14 amino acids. J lost 7 bases, V lost 6 bases, and 7 bases had no gene match. Germline-derived CDR1 and CDR2 are SGHAT and FQNNGV. CDR3 nucleotide sequence: TGTGCCAGCAGTTCGGGCGGGAGGGGGAATGAGCAGTTCTTC. Translation: CASSSGGRGNEQFF.

V usage is TRBV4-2 and J usage is TRBJ1-2, with 12 bases fitting TRBD1. The germline V gene encodes CDR1 LGHNA and CDR2 YNFKEQ. After removal of 4 bases from V and 5 bases from J, the junction contained 5 bases not matched to a gene. This CDR3 has 15 amino acids. The CDR3 DNA reads TGTGCCAGCAGCCCGGGACAGGGGGCGCGATATGGCTACACCTTC. It specifies CASSPGQGARYGYTF.

This clone was counted only a few times. The same CDR3 arises from other DNA sequences in this sample as well. V and J are TRBV9 and TRBJ1-1, with unresolved D. From germline, CDR1 is SGDLS and CDR2 YYNGEE. V was pared by 2 bases and J by 0 bases, with 5 bases between. The CDR3 spans 13 residues. CDR3 bases: TGTGCCAGCAGCGTTGCAGTGAACACTGAAGCTTTCTTT. Translation gives CASSVAVNTEAFF.

This clone showed up just a few times. V and J are TRBV5-1 and TRBJ2-2; D might be TRBD2 (5 bases). CDR3 size: 14 residues. The germline CDR1 and CDR2 sequences are SGHRS and YFSETQ. The V end lost 3 bases, the J end lost 1 base, and 7 bases lay between the germline ends. The CDR3 coding sequence is TGCGCCAGCAGCTACGGGGTGAACACCGGGGAGCTGTTTTTT. Residues: CASSYGVNTGELFF.

The gene calls are TRBV4-3 and TRBJ2-1; TRBD2 aligns across 10 bases. From germline, CDR1 is LGHNA and CDR2 YSLEER. J gave up 0 bases and V 0 bases, and 5 bases lay outside the gene matches. The CDR3 totals 18 residues. The CDR3 protein is CASSQELSSGSSYNEQFF. CDR3 DNA: TGCGCCAGCAGCCAAGAGCTTTCTAGCGGGAGCTCCTACAATGAGCAGTTCTTC.

This clone was observed once. This sequence joins TRBV4-1 and TRBJ2-7; D remains unclear. This CDR3 comprises 13 residues. The germline V and J ends were trimmed by 0 bases and 10 bases, with 13 bases remaining between them. Germline values: CDR1 MGHRA, CDR2 YSYEKL. The CDR3, as DNA: TGCGCCAGCAGCCAAGAATGGAGAGACGGCCAGTACTTC. Translating gives CASSQEWRDGQYF.

This clone showed up just once. V is TRBV6-5 and J is TRBJ2-7; 11 bases map to TRBD2. Germline CDR1 and CDR2: MNHEY and SVGAGI. This CDR3 spans 15 amino acids. Germline trimming cut 0 bases from V and 4 bases from J; bases unmatched to any gene: 2. CDR3 in amino acids: CASSYSTSGTYEQYF. The CDR3, as DNA: TGTGCCAGCAGTTACTCGACTAGCGGGACGTACGAGCAGTACTTC.

The chain couples TRBV29-1 to TRBJ1-4; D ambiguous. Trimming removed 4 bases at V and 6 bases at J, with 12 bases between. The CDR3 contains 13 residues. The germline V gene has CDR1 SQVTM and CDR2 ANQGSEA. This CDR3 reads CSVGRWEDEKLFF. The DNA of the CDR3 is TGCAGCGTTGGAAGGTGGGAGGATGAAAAACTGTTTTTT.

The chain carries TRBV5-1 and TRBJ1-2; TRBD1 is a possible D gene (5 bases). Per the germline V gene, CDR1 is SGHRS and CDR2 is YFSETQ. The CDR3 is 15 amino acids. V dropped 4 bases and J dropped 4 bases, with 17 bases sitting between them. For the CDR3, the DNA is TGCGCCAGCAGCGATACAGGTTTGCGCTCCTATGGCTACACCTTC. Translation gives CASSDTGLRSYGYTF.

V is TRBV6-5 and J is TRBJ1-2; D perhaps matches TRBD1 (5 bases). The CDR3 is 15 residues long. The V and J ends lost 0 bases and 3 bases respectively, with 11 bases between them. Germline assignment: CDR1 MNHEY and CDR2 SVGAGI. The CDR3 DNA is TGTGCCAGCAGTTACTCGGGCAGGGCCGACTATGGCTACACCTTC. Its protein product is CASSYSGRADYGYTF.

This chain uses TRBV29-1 with TRBJ2-1; TRBD2 might be the D (5 bases). CDR1 is SQVTM, CDR2 ANQGSEA, per germline. This CDR3 has 14 residues. V lost 7 bases and J lost 7, with 20 bases in between. The CDR3 DNA reads as TGCAGCGGTGACGGGATTAACGGGGAGAATGAGCAGTTCTTC. As protein: CSGDGINGENEQFF.